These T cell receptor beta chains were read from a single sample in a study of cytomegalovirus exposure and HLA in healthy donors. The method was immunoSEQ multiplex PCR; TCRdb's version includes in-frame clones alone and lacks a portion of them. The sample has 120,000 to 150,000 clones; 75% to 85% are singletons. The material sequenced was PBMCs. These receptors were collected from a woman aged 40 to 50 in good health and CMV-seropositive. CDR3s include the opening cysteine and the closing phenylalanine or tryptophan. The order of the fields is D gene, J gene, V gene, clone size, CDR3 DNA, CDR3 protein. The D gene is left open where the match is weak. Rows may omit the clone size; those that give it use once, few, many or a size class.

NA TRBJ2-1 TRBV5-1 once TGCGCCAGCAGCTTGGCCGGTTTTGTCTACGGTAATGAGCAGTTCTTC CASSLAGFVYGNEQFF
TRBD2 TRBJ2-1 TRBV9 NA TGTGCCAGCAGCGAAAGGGCGGGAGGGCCTAGGGATGAGCAGTTCTTC CASSERAGGPRDEQFF
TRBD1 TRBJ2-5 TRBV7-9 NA TGTGCCAGCAGCTTACCCGGGACAGTGCAAGAGACCCAGTACTTC CASSLPGTVQETQYF
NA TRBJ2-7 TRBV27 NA TGTGCCAGCAGTTCACCCCGGGATGGGGGCTACGAGCAGTACTTC CASSSPRDGGYEQYF
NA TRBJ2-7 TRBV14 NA TGTGCCAGCAGCCACGTACTGTTCGCCTACGAGCAGTACTTC CASSHVLFAYEQYF
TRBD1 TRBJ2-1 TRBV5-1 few TGCGCCAGCAGCTTGGAGACAGGGTCCCGTGGGTGGCAGTTCTTC CASSLETGSRGWQFF
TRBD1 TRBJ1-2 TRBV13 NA TGTGCCAGCAGCCCCGGGACAGCCAACTATGGCTACACCTTC CASSPGTANYGYTF
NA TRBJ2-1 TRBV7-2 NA TGTGCCAGCAGCTTAGGGAACGGGGAGAAAAATGAGCAGTTCTTC CASSLGNGEKNEQFF
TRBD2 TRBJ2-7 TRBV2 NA TGTGCCAGCAGGGTAGCGGGAGAGTCCTACGAGCAGTACTTC CASRVAGESYEQYF
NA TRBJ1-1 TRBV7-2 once TGTGCCAGCAGTGTCCTTATGAACACTGAAGCTTTCTTT CASSVLMNTEAFF
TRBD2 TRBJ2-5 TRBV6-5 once TGTGCCAGCAGTAATCTAGCGGGAGGGCCCGAGACCCAGTACTTC CASSNLAGGPETQYF
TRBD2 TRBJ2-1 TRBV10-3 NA TGTGCCATCAGTGAAGCGGGAGCAAATGAGCAGTTCTTC CAISEAGANEQFF
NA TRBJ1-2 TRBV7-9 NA TGTGCCAGCAGGGAGAACCCAGAGGGAGCTAACTATGGCTACACCTTC CASRENPEGANYGYTF
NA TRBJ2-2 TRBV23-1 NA TGCGCCAGCAGTCACCGTAGCGAGAACACCGGGGAGCTGTTTTTT CASSHRSENTGELFF
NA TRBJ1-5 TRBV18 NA TGTGCCAGCTCACCACCCGGGGGGATAGGAATGCAGCCCCAGCATTTT CASSPPGGIGMQPQHF
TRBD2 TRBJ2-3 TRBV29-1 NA TGCAGCGTTGAGCGGGAGGGAGCTGATACGCAGTATTTT CSVEREGADTQYF
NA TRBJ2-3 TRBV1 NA TGCACCAGCAGCCAAGCGACTAGCGGGAGATCAGGAGTTAGGACAGATACGCAGTATTTT CTSSQATSGRSGVRTDTQYF
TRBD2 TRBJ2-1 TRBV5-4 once TGTGCCAGCAGCTTGGTTGCTAGCGGGAGCTCAAATGAGCAGTTCTTC CASSLVASGSSNEQFF
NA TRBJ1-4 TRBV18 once TGTGCCAGCTCACCGTTAGGGGCAACTAATGAAAAACTGTTTTTT CASSPLGATNEKLFF
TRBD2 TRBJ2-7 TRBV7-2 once TGTGCCAGCAGCTTAGGTATAGCGGGCGCCTCCTACGAGCAGTACTTC CASSLGIAGASYEQYF
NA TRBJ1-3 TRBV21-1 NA TGTGCCAGTGACAGGGTCAGAAACACCATATATTTT CASDRVRNTIYF
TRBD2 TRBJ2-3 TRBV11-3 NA TGTGCCAGCAGCTCGGGACTAGCGGGGTCGGATACGCAGTATTTT CASSSGLAGSDTQYF
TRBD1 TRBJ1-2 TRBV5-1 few TGCGCCAGCAGCCCGACAGGGGACTATGGCTACACCTTC CASSPTGDYGYTF
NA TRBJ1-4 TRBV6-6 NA TGTGCCAGCAGTGACCTGCTAGCTAATGAAAAACTGTTTTTT CASSDLLANEKLFF
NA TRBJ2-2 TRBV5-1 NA TGCGCCAGCAGCCTAGGGAGTACGGACGGGGAGCTGTTTTTT CASSLGSTDGELFF
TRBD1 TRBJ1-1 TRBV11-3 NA TGTGCCAGCAGCTTCTCCGGGACAGGGGGTTGCATCTTT CASSFSGTGGCIF
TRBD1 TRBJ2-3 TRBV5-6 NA TGTGCCAGCAGCTTAGTCAAGGGGGCCCGCACAGATACGCAGTATTTT CASSLVKGARTDTQYF
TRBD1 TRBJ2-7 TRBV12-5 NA TGTGCTAGTGGTCGGGACAGCCAATACGAGCAGTACTTC CASGRDSQYEQYF
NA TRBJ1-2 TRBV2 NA TGTGCCAGCAGTGAAGAAAGGACAGATATTTCTAACTATGGCTACACCTTC CASSEERTDISNYGYTF
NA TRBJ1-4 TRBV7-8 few TGTGCCAGCAGCTTAGGGTCGGTCCGAGAAAAACTGTTTTTT CASSLGSVREKLFF
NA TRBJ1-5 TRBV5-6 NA TGTGCCAGCAGCTTATGGACAGCCGTTCGAACCCAGCATTTT CASSLWTAVRTQHF
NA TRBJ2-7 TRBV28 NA TGTGCCAGCAGTTTACGGCAGGCCTACGAGCAGTACTTC CASSLRQAYEQYF